The 11 T cell receptor beta chains below all came from one sample that was sequenced in a study of T cells in Graves' hyperthyroidism and ophthalmopathy. RNA transcripts provided the source from which TCR beta CDR3 regions were amplified. With the HTBI primer set, the TCR CDR3 went through a first round of RT-PCR. From the multiplex PCR reads, TCRdb called clonotypes with MiXCR, one entry per CDR3 protein. The sample lists about 590,000 distinct CDR3 sequences; less than 20% were seen once. The source material was blood. Receptors were obtained from a woman in her thirties with Graves' hyperthyroidism.

The genes are TRBV27 and TRBJ1-5; no firm D call. Trimming pared 1 base from V and 2 bases from J, leaving 9 bases between. The CDR3 is 15 amino acids. Germline assignment: CDR1 MNHEY and CDR2 SMNVEV (reference sequence). The CDR3 sequence: CASSLYPNGNQPQHF. The CDR3 nucleotides read TGTGCCAGCAGTTTATACCCAAATGGCAATCAGCCCCAGCATTTT.

This chain connects TRBV29-1 to TRBJ2-7; unclear D gene. The CDR3 is 12 amino acids. With 6 bases removed from V and 6 bases from J, the gap between germline ends came to 15 bases. CDR1 and CDR2 (germline): SQVTM, ANQGSEA. The CDR3 is CSVFGPGSEQYF. DNA of the CDR3: TGCAGCGTCTTTGGACCGGGCTCCGAGCAGTACTTC.

Many counts were recorded for this clonotype. This sequence joins TRBV24-1 and TRBJ2-7; D not resolved. Germline V lookup: CDR1 KGHDR, CDR2 SFDVKD. With 3 bases removed from V and 10 bases from J, the gap between germline ends came to 9 bases. CDR3 length equals 11 residues. The CDR3 coding sequence is TGTGCCACCAGTGATCGTACGGAACAGTACTTC. Encoded protein: CATSDRTEQYF.

This clonotype came up many times. This chain joins TRBV4-3 and TRBJ2-1; 11 bases are a match to TRBD1. The junction had 4 bases not matched to a gene; V was cut back by 4 bases and J by 2 bases. This CDR3 comprises 16 residues. Germline CDR1 is LGHNA and CDR2 is YSLEER. The CDR3, as DNA: TGCGCCAGCAGCCGGACAGGGGGCTCCCCCTACAATGAGCAGTTCTTC. Amino acid sequence: CASSRTGGSPYNEQFF.

This clonotype has ten or more counts. This rearrangement joins TRBV7-9 to TRBJ1-1; D is perhaps TRBD1 (6 bases). The ends were cut back, 3 bases at V and 1 base at J, with 12 bases in the middle. CDR3 length: 15 residues. CDR1 is SEHNR, CDR2 FQNEAQ, per germline (reference sequence). The CDR3 loop is CASSLPGHQNTEAFF. The DNA for the CDR3 is TGTGCCAGCAGCTTGCCGGGACATCAGAACACTGAAGCTTTCTTT.

There are a few counts of this clonotype. The CDR3 DNA follows: TGTGCCAGCAGCCAAGATTTCAGGGGAAATTCACCCCTCCACTTT. It codes for CASSQDFRGNSPLHF. The chain has TRBV4-2 and TRBJ1-6; the D gene is possibly TRBD1 (6 bases). V lost 0 bases and J lost 7, with 10 bases in between. Germline CDR1 is LGHNA and CDR2 is YNFKEQ. This CDR3 region has 15 residues.

This clonotype has just a few counts. The chain is built from TRBV6-1 and TRBJ1-2; 7 bases line up with TRBD1. With V trimmed by 6 bases and J by 10 bases, 14 bases remained unmatched. Germline CDR1 MNHNS, CDR2 SASEGT. The CDR3 is made up of 14 amino acids. The CDR3 spells CASSRDSYSIYYTF. CDR3 nucleotide sequence: TGTGCCAGCAGCCGGGACAGCTATAGTATCTACTACACCTTC.

This clonotype showed up just once. The chain combines TRBV4-3 with TRBJ2-2; no firm D call. In germline, CDR1 is LGHNA, CDR2 YSLEER. This CDR3 comprises 16 residues. V gave up 0 bases and J gave up 0 bases, with 8 bases separating them. CDR3 sequence: CASSQDYSSNTGELFF. CDR3 coding DNA: TGCGCCAGCAGCCAAGACTACAGTTCGAACACCGGGGAGCTGTTTTTT.

Details on this clonotype: This likely comes from a read error, as the CDR3 has no conserved phenylalanine or tryptophan at its end. V is TRBV27 and J is TRBJ2-7; D is perhaps TRBD1 (6 bases). Deletions cut 7 bases from V and 3 bases from J, with 13 bases between. This CDR3 has 13 residues. The germline CDR1 and CDR2 sequences are MNHEY and SMNVEV (reference sequence). The DNA of the CDR3 is TGTGCCAGCATTGGGGGCAGGGGCTACGAGCAGTACCTC. Encoded protein: CASIGGRGYEQYL.

V usage is TRBV27 and J usage is TRBJ2-4; no definite D call. Germline lookup yields CDR1 MNHEY and CDR2 SMNVEV (reference sequence). The CDR3 contains 13 residues. The V end lost 5 bases, the J end lost 7 bases, and 12 bases lay between the germline ends. CDR3 sequence reads: CASSRNFANIQYF. CDR3 DNA sequence: TGTGCCAGCAGTCGGAATTTTGCCAACATTCAGTACTTC.

This clonotype has ten or more counts. V gene TRBV11-2 combines with J gene TRBJ2-7, with TRBD1 matching over 8 bases. Germline-derived CDR1 and CDR2 are SGHAT and FQNNGV. V was pared by 5 bases and J by 2 bases, with 8 bases of the junction left unmatched. This CDR3 is built from 15 residues. The chain's CDR3 is CASSLSRGQTYEQYF. CDR3 in DNA: TGTGCCAGCAGCCTCAGCAGGGGGCAAACCTACGAGCAGTACTTC.